The 26 T cell receptor beta chains presented below share a single source sample, sequenced in a study of blood T cells in healthy people across ages. Then a second PCR, running roughly 6 to 12 cycles, was carried out with a sample-barcoded 5' primer and a J-beta primer mix. TCRdb re-called the 5' RACE reads through MiXCR, storing one row per CDR3 protein. The repertoire holds about 1.7 million distinct CDR3 sequences, with about 28% as singletons. The sequencing input was blood. The receptors derive from a woman aged 25-40 years in good health.

The rearrangement joins TRBV5-1 to TRBJ2-1; 11 positions match TRBD1. This CDR3 is 17 amino acids long. V trimming: 3 bases; J trimming: 10 bases; junction bases outside the gene matches: 15. CDR1 SGHRS and CDR2 YFSETQ come from the germline V gene. The CDR3 DNA is TGCGCCAGCAGCTCGCGGACCGGGACAGGGGGGTTCAACGAGCAGTTCTTC. This encodes CASSSRTGTGGFNEQFF.

The rearrangement joins TRBV12-3 or TRBV12-4 to TRBJ1-2; no definite D call. The CDR3 has 14 residues. Trimming shortened V by 5 bases and J by 0 bases, and 10 bases separated the two germline ends. CDR3 sequence reads: CASSQAPTNYGYTF. DNA of the CDR3: TGTGCCAGCAGTCAGGCCCCTACTAACTATGGCTACACCTTC.

Only one count was recorded for this clonotype. The chain combines TRBV12-5 with TRBJ2-2; TRBD2 agrees at 13 bases. V dropped 2 bases and J dropped 5; count of bases not matched to a gene: 5. Germline lookup yields CDR1 LGHNT and CDR2 FRNRAP. The CDR3 is 17 residues long. CDR3 bases: TGTGCTAGTGGTTTGAGACTAGCGGGAGGTGGGACCGGGGAGCTGTTTTTT. It encodes CASGLRLAGGGTGELFF.

This clonotype was observed a few times. CDR3 DNA sequence: TGTGCCAGCAGCTTACGGGCTAGCGGGAGGCTGGATACGCAGTATTTT. It is translated as CASSLRASGRLDTQYF. The chain combines TRBV11-2 with TRBJ2-3; 11 positions match TRBD2. This CDR3 is built from 16 residues. Germline-derived CDR1 and CDR2 are SGHAT and FQNNGV. After removal of 2 bases from V and 6 bases from J, the junction contained 7 bases not matched to a gene.

The chain links TRBV5-1 to TRBJ2-3; tentatively, D is TRBD2 (5 bases). Germline-derived CDR1 and CDR2 are SGHRS and YFSETQ. The length of the CDR3 is 16 residues. V was trimmed by 0 bases and J by 2 bases, leaving 13 bases between them. CDR3: CASSLAATTDTDTQYF. Here the CDR3 DNA reads TGCGCCAGCAGCTTGGCCGCGACTACAGACACAGATACGCAGTATTTT.

The genes are TRBV24-1 and TRBJ1-4; D is ambiguous. The germline V and J ends were trimmed by 2 bases and 3 bases, with 9 bases remaining between them. The CDR3 sequence is 15 residues long. Germline loops: CDR1 KGHDR, CDR2 SFDVKD. The CDR3 DNA follows: TGTGCCACCAGTGATTCAGAGGCCCCTAATGAAAAACTGTTTTTT. Amino acids: CATSDSEAPNEKLFF.

This clonotype was seen only a few times. The rearrangement joins TRBV7-6 to TRBJ2-5; 13 positions match TRBD2. The germline gives CDR1 SGHVS, CDR2 FNYEAQ. CDR3 length equals 18 residues. Trimming removed 1 base from V and 3 bases from J; junction bases left unmatched: 8. The CDR3 loop reads CASSLVKGLAGPKETQYF. The DNA of the CDR3 is TGTGCCAGCAGCTTAGTAAAGGGACTAGCGGGGCCAAAAGAGACCCAGTACTTC.

V gene TRBV5-1 combines with J gene TRBJ2-5; no clear D gene. The ends were cut back, 0 bases at V and 3 bases at J, with 6 bases in the middle. Germline values: CDR1 SGHRS, CDR2 YFSETQ. This CDR3 contains 13 residues. The DNA for the CDR3 is TGCGCCAGCAGCTTGGACATAGAAGAGACCCAGTACTTC. Translated, it gives CASSLDIEETQYF. The full variable domain, its missing parts supplied by reference TRBV5-1 and TRBJ2-5, is KAGVTQTPRYLIKTRGQQVTLSCSPISGHRSVSWYQQTPGQGLQFLFEYFSETQRNKGNFPGRFSGRQFSNSRSEMNVSTLELGDSALYLCASSLDIEETQYFGPGTRLLVL.

Concerning this clonotype: The junction departs from germline at one end; a sequencing error may be responsible. This sequence joins TRBV5-1 and TRBJ2-4; possibly TRBD1 for D (6 bases). CDR3 length: 14 amino acids. Germline CDR1 reads SGHRS; CDR2 reads YFSETQ. DNA of the CDR3: TGCGCCAGCAGCTTGGAGTTCCTGGGGGACATTCTGTACTTC. As protein: CASSLEFLGDILYF.

This clonotype was picked up many times. The CDR3 region has the DNA TGTGCCAGCAGTTTAGCAGCCCAATGGGCAGTCTACTACGAGCAGTACTTC. Residues: CASSLAAQWAVYYEQYF. The chain is built from TRBV28 and TRBJ2-7; unclear D gene. V was trimmed by 2 bases and J by 3 bases, leaving 20 bases between them. Per germline, CDR1 MDHEN and CDR2 SYDVKM. The CDR3 loop spans 17 amino acids. Full variable domain (rest looked up from reference TRBV28 and TRBJ2-7): DVKVTQSSRYLVKRTGEKVFLECVQDMDHENMFWYRQDPGLGLRLIYFSYDVKMKEKGDIPEGYSVSREKKERFSLILESASTNQTSMYLCASSLAAQWAVYYEQYFGPGTRLTVT.

This chain uses TRBV12-3 or TRBV12-4 with TRBJ1-1; no firm D call. Deletions cut 8 bases from V and 3 bases from J, with 13 bases between. The CDR3 is 13 amino acids. CDR3 region: CASARGGYTEAFF. CDR3 coding DNA: TGTGCCAGCGCTAGAGGAGGGTACACTGAAGCTTTCTTT.

The chain uses TRBV20-1 and TRBJ2-1; 9 nucleotides align to TRBD2. Germline-derived CDR1 and CDR2 are DFQATT and SNEGSKA (reference sequence). The CDR3 runs to 14 residues. Unmatched junction bases numbered 9, after V lost 6 bases and J lost 6 bases. The CDR3 DNA reads as TGCAGTGCAGGCGGGCTAGCGGGAATCAATGAGCAGTTCTTC. Translation: CSAGGLAGINEQFF.

This clonotype turned up a few times. This may arise from a read error, as a much more abundant clone is one base away. V usage is TRBV6-5 and J usage is TRBJ2-7; no definite D call. Trimming shortened V by 5 bases and J by 9 bases, and 11 bases separated the two germline ends. The CDR3 totals 11 residues. Germline V gene data show CDR1 as MNHEY and CDR2 as SVGAGI. The CDR3 spells CASSQENGQYF. The CDR3 region has the DNA TGTGCCAGCAGTCAAGAGAACGGGCAGTACTTC.

This clonotype has only a few counts. The chain couples TRBV6-5 to TRBJ2-2; D call uncertain. Germline V CDR1 and CDR2: MNHEY, SVGAGI. The CDR3 consists of 20 residues. V dropped 1 base and J dropped 5 bases, with 26 bases sitting between them. This CDR3 is CASSYFPSTTGLSRTGELFF. The CDR3 nucleotides read TGTGCCAGCAGTTACTTCCCCTCTACAACCGGGCTTTCGAGGACCGGGGAGCTGTTTTTT.

In this sample, this clonotype turned up many times. The chain has TRBV28 and TRBJ2-7, with D perhaps matching TRBD1 (6 bases). The ends were cut back, 6 bases at V and 3 bases at J, with 21 bases in the middle. Germline V gives CDR1 MDHEN, CDR2 SYDVKM. This CDR3 has 16 amino acids. The CDR3 DNA is TGTGCCAGCAGCCAAGACGAAACAGGGACCTACTACGAGCAGTACTTC. Amino acid sequence: CASSQDETGTYYEQYF. Variable domain in full (rest from reference TRBV28 and TRBJ2-7): DVKVTQSSRYLVKRTGEKVFLECVQDMDHENMFWYRQDPGLGLRLIYFSYDVKMKEKGDIPEGYSVSREKKERFSLILESASTNQTSMYLCASSQDETGTYYEQYFGPGTRLTVT.

In its sample, this clonotype was seen a few times. This chain connects TRBV25-1 to TRBJ2-1, with D unresolved. This CDR3 has 14 residues. Trimming cost V 2 bases and J 6 bases, with 11 bases left between them. Germline V CDR1 and CDR2: MGHDK, SYGVNS. CDR3 in amino acids: CASSEPGRSNEQFF. CDR3 in DNA: TGTGCCAGCAGTGAACCCGGACGGTCCAATGAGCAGTTCTTC.

In its sample, this clonotype was seen many times. V gene TRBV20-1 combines with J gene TRBJ1-5; 9 nucleotides match TRBD1. Per the germline V gene, CDR1 is DFQATT and CDR2 is SNEGSKA (reference sequence). V was pared by 5 bases and J by 7 bases, with 6 bases of the junction left unmatched. The CDR3 contains 13 residues. CDR3 sequence reads: CSALQGAKQPQHF. CDR3 DNA: TGCAGTGCTCTACAGGGGGCTAAACAGCCCCAGCATTTT.

This rearrangement joins TRBV10-3 to TRBJ2-1, with unresolved D. The CDR3 runs 11 residues. V lost 8 bases and J 13 bases, leaving 15 bases between the germline ends. In germline, CDR1 is ENHRY, CDR2 SYGVKD. The CDR3 DNA is TGTGCCATCGGGATCGAAGAGACCCAGTTCTTC. Protein: CAIGIEETQFF.

V usage is TRBV10-3 and J usage is TRBJ2-1; D perhaps matches TRBD1 (7 bases). Germline loops: CDR1 ENHRY, CDR2 SYGVKD. V lost 4 bases to trimming and J lost 9 bases, with 22 bases between them. The CDR3 covers 16 residues. The CDR3 sequence is CAISANQGGRDIEQFF. In nucleotides, the CDR3 is TGTGCCATCAGTGCCAACCAGGGGGGCAGGGATATTGAGCAGTTCTTC.

This clonotype was counted only a few times. CDR3 nucleotides: TGTGCCATCAGTGATTTTGGGGGGCCTAGCTCCTACGAGCAGTACTTC. Its protein product is CAISDFGGPSSYEQYF. The chain uses TRBV10-3 and TRBJ2-7; the D gene could be TRBD1 or TRBD2 (6 bases each). Per the germline V gene, CDR1 is ENHRY and CDR2 is SYGVKD. This CDR3 comprises 16 residues. Trimming took 3 bases from V and 0 from J, leaving 15 bases between them.

This chain connects TRBV15 to TRBJ1-2; D possibly corresponds to TRBD1 (6 bases). CDR3 length: 15 residues. Germline V lookup: CDR1 LNHNV, CDR2 YYDKDF (reference sequence). The ends were cut back, 1 base at V and 8 bases at J, with 17 bases in the middle. CDR3 in DNA: TGTGCCACCAGCAGAGCCCTCGGGACAACTGGGGGCTACACCTTC. It specifies CATSRALGTTGGYTF.

This clonotype has a count of ten or more. In nucleotides, the CDR3 is TGTGCCAGCACCCAAAGGTCCGTAGCGGGAGGAGGGAACAATGAGCAGTTCTTC. Protein sequence: CASTQRSVAGGGNNEQFF. The chain recombines TRBV6-1 with TRBJ2-1, with 10 bases that match TRBD2. This CDR3 has 18 amino acids. The junction had 17 bases not matched to a gene; V was cut back by 7 bases and J by 5 bases. Germline CDR1 and CDR2: MNHNS and SASEGT.

This chain joins TRBV27 and TRBJ1-6; TRBD1 agrees at 7 bases. Germline V gene lookup returns CDR1 MNHEY and CDR2 SMNVEV (reference sequence). Germline trimming cut 6 bases from V and 0 bases from J; bases unmatched to any gene: 8. The CDR3 spans 17 residues. The CDR3 spells CASSVDRARSYNSPLHF. The CDR3 region has the DNA TGTGCCAGCAGCGTAGACAGGGCTCGCTCCTATAATTCACCCCTCCACTTT.

A note on this clonotype: This may be a read error, as it is one base from a much larger clone. The DNA for the CDR3 is TGTGCCAGCAGCTCCCCGACTAGCGGCAATAAGCAGTTCTTC. It yields the protein CASSSPTSGNKQFF. The chain links TRBV7-2 to TRBJ2-1; 9 positions agree with TRBD2. CDR1 and CDR2 (germline): SGHTA, FQGNSA. The CDR3 is made up of 14 amino acids.

The chain couples TRBV2 to TRBJ2-4; D possibly corresponds to TRBD1 (5 bases). Germline values: CDR1 SNHLY, CDR2 FYNNEI. The length of the CDR3 is 15 residues. V lost 2 bases and J lost 3, with 11 bases in between. DNA for the CDR3: TGTGCCAGCAGTGAACAGGGATGGGACAAAAACATTCAGTACTTC. Translation gives CASSEQGWDKNIQYF.

V gene TRBV20-1 combines with J gene TRBJ2-3, with 12 nucleotides matching TRBD1. Germline CDR1 and CDR2: DFQATT and SNEGSKA (reference sequence). V shed 4 bases, J shed 6 bases, and the junction held 14 bases outside the gene matches. The CDR3 sequence is 17 residues long. This chain's CDR3 is CSANRDRGLGSVDTQYF. CDR3 bases: TGCAGTGCTAACCGGGACAGGGGGCTCGGATCTGTGGATACGCAGTATTTT.